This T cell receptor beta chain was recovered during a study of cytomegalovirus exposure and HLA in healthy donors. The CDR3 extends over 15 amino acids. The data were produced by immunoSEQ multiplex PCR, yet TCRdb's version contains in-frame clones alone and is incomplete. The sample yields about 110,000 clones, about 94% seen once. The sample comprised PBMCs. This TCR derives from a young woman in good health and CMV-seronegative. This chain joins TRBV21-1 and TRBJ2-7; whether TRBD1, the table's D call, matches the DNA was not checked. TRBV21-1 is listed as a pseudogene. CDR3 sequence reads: CASEQLEGAMYEQYF. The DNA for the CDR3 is TGTGCCTCCGAACAATTAGAGGGGGCGATGTACGAGCAGTACTTC.